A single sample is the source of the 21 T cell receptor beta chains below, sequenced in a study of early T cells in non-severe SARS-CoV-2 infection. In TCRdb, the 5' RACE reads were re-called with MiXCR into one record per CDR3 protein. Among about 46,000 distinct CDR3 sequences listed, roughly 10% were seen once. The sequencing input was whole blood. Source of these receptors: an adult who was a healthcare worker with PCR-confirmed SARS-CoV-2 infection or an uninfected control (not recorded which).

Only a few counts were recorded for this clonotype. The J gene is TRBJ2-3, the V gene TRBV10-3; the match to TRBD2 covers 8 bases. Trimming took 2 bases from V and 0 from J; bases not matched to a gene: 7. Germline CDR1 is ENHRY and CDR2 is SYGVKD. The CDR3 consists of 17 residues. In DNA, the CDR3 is TGTGCCATCAGTGAGCCAACTAGCGGACCGAGCACAGATACGCAGTATTTT. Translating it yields CAISEPTSGPSTDTQYF.

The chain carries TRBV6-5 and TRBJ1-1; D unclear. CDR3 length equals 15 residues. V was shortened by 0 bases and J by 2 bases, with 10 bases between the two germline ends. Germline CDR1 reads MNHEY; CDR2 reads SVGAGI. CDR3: CASSYSPEPNTEAFF. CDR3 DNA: TGTGCCAGCAGTTACTCCCCAGAACCAAACACTGAAGCTTTCTTT.

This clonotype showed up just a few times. This CDR3 is CASSYSPAKNIQYF. The CDR3, as DNA: TGTGCCAGCAGTTACTCGCCAGCCAAAAACATTCAGTACTTC. The V gene is TRBV6-5, the J gene TRBJ2-4; D is unclear. CDR1 is MNHEY, CDR2 SVGAGI, per germline. Trimming pared 0 bases from V and 0 bases from J, leaving 3 bases between. CDR3 length: 14 amino acids.

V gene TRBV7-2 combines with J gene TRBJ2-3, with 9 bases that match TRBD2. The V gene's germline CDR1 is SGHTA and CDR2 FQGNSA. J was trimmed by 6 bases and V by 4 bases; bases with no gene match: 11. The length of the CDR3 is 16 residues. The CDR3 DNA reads TGTGCCAGCAGCTCGCGTAGCGGGAGCTCAAGGGATACGCAGTATTTT. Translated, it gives CASSSRSGSSRDTQYF.

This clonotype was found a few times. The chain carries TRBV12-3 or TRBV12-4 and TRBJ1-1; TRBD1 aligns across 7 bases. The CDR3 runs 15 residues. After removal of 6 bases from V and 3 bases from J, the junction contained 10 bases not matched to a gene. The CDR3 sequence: CASRQYRDSYTEAFF. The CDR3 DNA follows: TGTGCCAGCAGACAGTACCGGGACAGTTACACTGAAGCTTTCTTT.

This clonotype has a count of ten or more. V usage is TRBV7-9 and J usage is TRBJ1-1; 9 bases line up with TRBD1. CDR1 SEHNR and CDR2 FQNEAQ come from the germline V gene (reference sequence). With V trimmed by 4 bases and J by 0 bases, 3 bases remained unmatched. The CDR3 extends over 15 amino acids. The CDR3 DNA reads TGTGCCAGCAGCTCACAGGGGGCGGTGAACACTGAAGCTTTCTTT. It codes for CASSSQGAVNTEAFF.

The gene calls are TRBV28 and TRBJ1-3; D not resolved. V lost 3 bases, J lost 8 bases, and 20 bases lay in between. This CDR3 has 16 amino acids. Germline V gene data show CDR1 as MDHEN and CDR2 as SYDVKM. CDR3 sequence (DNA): TGTGCCAGCAGTTTGTTCCCCGTGTTGGGAGGAGACACCATATATTTT. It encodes CASSLFPVLGGDTIYF.

CDR3 residues: CSARDLWDTEAFF. DNA for the CDR3: TGCAGTGCTAGAGACTTGTGGGACACTGAAGCTTTCTTT. The rearrangement links TRBV20-1 to TRBJ1-1; D uncertain. Trimming pared 0 bases from V and 3 bases from J, leaving 8 bases between. This CDR3 region has 13 residues. CDR1 is DFQATT and CDR2 is SNEGSKA in the germline V gene (reference sequence).

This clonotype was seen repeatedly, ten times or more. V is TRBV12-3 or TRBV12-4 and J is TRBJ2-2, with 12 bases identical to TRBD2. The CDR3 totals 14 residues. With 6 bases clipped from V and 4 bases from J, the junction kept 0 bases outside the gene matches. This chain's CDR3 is CASRTSGSTGELFF. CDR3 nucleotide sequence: TGTGCCAGCAGGACTAGCGGGAGCACCGGGGAGCTGTTTTTT.

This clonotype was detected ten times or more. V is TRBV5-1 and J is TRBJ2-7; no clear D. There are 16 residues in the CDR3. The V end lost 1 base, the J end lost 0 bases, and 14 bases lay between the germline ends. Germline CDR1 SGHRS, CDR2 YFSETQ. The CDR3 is CASSLFYGGSSYEQYF. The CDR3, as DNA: TGCGCCAGCAGCTTGTTTTATGGCGGAAGCTCCTACGAGCAGTACTTC.

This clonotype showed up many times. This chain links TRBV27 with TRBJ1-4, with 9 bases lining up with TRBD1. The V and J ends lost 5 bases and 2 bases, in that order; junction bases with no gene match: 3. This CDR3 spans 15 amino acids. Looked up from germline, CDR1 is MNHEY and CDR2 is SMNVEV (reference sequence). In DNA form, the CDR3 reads TGTGCCAGCAGTCCCGGACAGGGGACTAATGAAAAACTGTTTTTT. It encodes CASSPGQGTNEKLFF.

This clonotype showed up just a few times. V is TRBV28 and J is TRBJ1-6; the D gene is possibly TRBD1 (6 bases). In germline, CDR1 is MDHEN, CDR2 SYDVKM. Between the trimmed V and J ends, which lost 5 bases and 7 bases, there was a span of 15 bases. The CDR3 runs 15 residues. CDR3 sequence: CASSTHRDSNSPLHF. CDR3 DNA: TGTGCCAGCAGTACCCACAGGGACTCAAATTCACCCCTCCACTTT.

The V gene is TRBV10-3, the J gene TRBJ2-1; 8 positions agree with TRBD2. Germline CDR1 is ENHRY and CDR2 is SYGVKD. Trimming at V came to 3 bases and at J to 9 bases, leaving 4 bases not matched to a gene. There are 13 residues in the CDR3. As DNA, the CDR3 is TGTGCCATCAGTGAACAGCGGGAGAGTGAGCAGTTCTTC. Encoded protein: CAISEQRESEQFF.

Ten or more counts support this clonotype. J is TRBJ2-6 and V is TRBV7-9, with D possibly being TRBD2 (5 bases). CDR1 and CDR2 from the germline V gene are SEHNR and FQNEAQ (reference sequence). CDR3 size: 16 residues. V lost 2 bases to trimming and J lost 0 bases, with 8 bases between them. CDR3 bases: TGTGCCAGCAGCTTACGGGGAACCTCTGGGGCCAACGTCCTGACTTTC. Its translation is CASSLRGTSGANVLTF.

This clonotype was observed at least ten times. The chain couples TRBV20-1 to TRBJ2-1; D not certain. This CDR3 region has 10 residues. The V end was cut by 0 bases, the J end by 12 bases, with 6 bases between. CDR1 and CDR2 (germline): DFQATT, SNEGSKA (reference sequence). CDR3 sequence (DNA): TGCAGTGCTAGAGAAGAGAGGCAGTTCTTC. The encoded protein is CSAREERQFF.

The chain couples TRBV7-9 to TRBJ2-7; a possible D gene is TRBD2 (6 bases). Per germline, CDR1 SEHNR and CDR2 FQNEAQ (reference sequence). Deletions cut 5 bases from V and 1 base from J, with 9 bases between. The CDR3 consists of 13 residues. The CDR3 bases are TGTGCCAGCAGCAACCGGGAGTCCTACGAGCAGTACTTC. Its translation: CASSNRESYEQYF.

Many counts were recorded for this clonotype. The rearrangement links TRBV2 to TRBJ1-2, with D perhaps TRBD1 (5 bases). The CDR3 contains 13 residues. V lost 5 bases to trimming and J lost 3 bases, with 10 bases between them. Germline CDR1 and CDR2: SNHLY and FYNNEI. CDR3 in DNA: TGTGCCAGCAGTTCGGACATCTACTATGGCTACACCTTC. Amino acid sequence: CASSSDIYYGYTF.

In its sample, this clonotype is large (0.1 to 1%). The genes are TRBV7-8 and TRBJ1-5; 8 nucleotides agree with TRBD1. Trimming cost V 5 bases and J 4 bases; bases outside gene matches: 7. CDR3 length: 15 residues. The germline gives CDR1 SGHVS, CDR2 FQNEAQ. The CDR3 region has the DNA TGTGCCAGCAGCCAGACAGGGGCGAGGAATCAGCCCCAGCATTTT. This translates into CASSQTGARNQPQHF.

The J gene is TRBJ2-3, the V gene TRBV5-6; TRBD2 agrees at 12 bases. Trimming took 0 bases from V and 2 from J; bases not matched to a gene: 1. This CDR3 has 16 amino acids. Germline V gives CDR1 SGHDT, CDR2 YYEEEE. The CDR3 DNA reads TGTGCCAGCAGCTTGGGACTAGCGGGGGACACAGATACGCAGTATTTT. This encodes CASSLGLAGDTDTQYF.

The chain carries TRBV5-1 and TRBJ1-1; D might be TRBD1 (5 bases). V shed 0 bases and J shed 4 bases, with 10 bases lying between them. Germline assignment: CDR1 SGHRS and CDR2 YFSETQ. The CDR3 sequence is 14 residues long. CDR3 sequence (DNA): TGCGCCAGCAGCTTGGACAGGTGGTTCACTGAAGCTTTCTTT. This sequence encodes CASSLDRWFTEAFF.

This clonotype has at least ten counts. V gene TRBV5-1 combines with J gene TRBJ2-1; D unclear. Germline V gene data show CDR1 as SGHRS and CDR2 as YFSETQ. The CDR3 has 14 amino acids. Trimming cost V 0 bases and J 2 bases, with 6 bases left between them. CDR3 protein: CASSLDSPYNEQFF. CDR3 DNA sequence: TGCGCCAGCAGCTTGGACAGCCCCTACAATGAGCAGTTCTTC.